The 32 T cell receptor beta chains below come from one sample, sequenced in a study of siplizumab effects on memory and regulatory T cells. TCRdb keeps only in-frame clones here, not all; method: immunoSEQ multiplex PCR. The table records about 100,000 clones, over 90% of them present only once. Sequencing was carried out using non-Treg CD4+ T cells sorted from blood. These receptors came from a human donor in good health.

In its sample, this clone was seen once. Other DNA sequences in this specimen translate into the identical CDR3. J is TRBJ2-7 and V is TRBV7-2; 12 bases fit TRBD2. V was clipped by 3 bases and J by 6 bases; unmatched bases: 3. CDR3 length: 14 amino acids. CDR1 is SGHTA, CDR2 FQGNSA, per germline. CDR3 sequence: CASSLASGRVEQYF. CDR3 sequence (DNA): TGTGCCAGCAGCTTGGCTAGCGGGAGGGTCGAGCAGTACTTC.

This clone was observed a single time. This chain uses TRBV15 with TRBJ2-5; 12 nucleotides match TRBD2. Germline loops: CDR1 LNHNV, CDR2 YYDKDF (reference sequence). V lost 4 bases to trimming and J lost 1 base; unmatched junction nucleotides: 7. This CDR3 contains 17 residues. The CDR3 DNA reads TGTGCCACCAGCAACCCGAGGACTAGCGGGACCCAAGAGACCCAGTACTTC. It translates to CATSNPRTSGTQETQYF.

The chain is built from TRBV6-1 and TRBJ2-7; 10 nucleotides line up with TRBD2. The V gene end was trimmed by 6 bases and the J gene end by 8 bases; junction bases not matched to a gene: 13. The CDR3 runs to 15 residues. Germline values: CDR1 MNHNS, CDR2 SASEGT. CDR3 loop: CASRGAGGPPGKQYF. Here the CDR3 DNA reads TGTGCCAGCAGAGGAGCGGGAGGGCCCCCTGGAAAGCAGTACTTC.

V gene TRBV5-1 combines with J gene TRBJ2-1; 11 bases are shared with TRBD2. The V gene end was trimmed by 5 bases and the J gene end by 0 bases; junction bases not matched to a gene: 7. CDR3 length: 17 amino acids. Germline CDR1 is SGHRS and CDR2 is YFSETQ. CDR3 loop: CASRPVLAGGSYNEQFF. For the CDR3, the DNA is TGCGCCAGCAGACCGGTTCTAGCGGGAGGCTCCTACAATGAGCAGTTCTTC. Full variable domain (remainder filled in from reference TRBV5-1 and TRBJ2-1): KAGVTQTPRYLIKTRGQQVTLSCSPISGHRSVSWYQQTPGQGLQFLFEYFSETQRNKGNFPGRFSGRQFSNSRSEMNVSTLELGDSALYLCASRPVLAGGSYNEQFFGPGTRLTVL.

CDR3 nucleotide sequence: TGTGCCAGCAGTTTATCGTATAGCGTCCCCCAGGGTGAGCAGTTCTTC. This encodes CASSLSYSVPQGEQFF. The chain joins TRBV27 to TRBJ2-1; D may match TRBD1 or TRBD2 (5 bases each). Germline V gene sequence: CDR1 MNHEY, CDR2 SMNVEV (reference sequence). The V and J ends lost 0 bases and 9 bases respectively, with 18 bases between them. The CDR3 is 16 amino acids.

The rearrangement uses TRBV4-2 and TRBJ1-3; D gene uncertain. The CDR3 spans 16 residues. Germline-derived CDR1 and CDR2 are LGHNA and YNFKEQ. Trimming shortened V by 0 bases and J by 0 bases, and 9 bases separated the two germline ends. CDR3 protein: CASSQDTPRSGNTIYF. CDR3 coding DNA: TGTGCCAGCAGCCAAGATACTCCCCGCTCTGGAAACACCATATATTTT.

This clone was counted once. The CDR3: CASSYGLGGDEQFF. The CDR3 region has the DNA TGTGCCAGCAGTTACGGGCTAGGTGGGGATGAGCAGTTCTTC. V gene TRBV6-6 combines with J gene TRBJ2-1, with D unclear. CDR3 length: 14 residues. Germline V CDR1 and CDR2: MNHNY, SVGAGI (reference sequence). With 2 bases removed from V and 8 bases from J, the gap between germline ends came to 13 bases.

Only one count was recorded for this clone. The V and J genes are TRBV7-2 and TRBJ1-1, with unresolved D. The CDR3 spans 14 residues. Trimming took 6 bases from V and 6 from J, leaving 17 bases between them. CDR1 and CDR2 from the germline V gene are SGHTA and FQGNSA. CDR3 region: CASSTAMGLAEAFF. CDR3 nucleotides: TGTGCCAGCAGTACCGCCATGGGTCTTGCTGAAGCTTTCTTT. The complete variable domain, with remaining parts taken from reference TRBV7-2 and TRBJ1-1, reads GAGVSQSPSNKVTEKGKDVELRCDPISGHTALYWYRQSLGQGLEFLIYFQGNSAPDKSGLPSDRFSAERTGGSVSTLTIQRTQQEDSAVYLCASSTAMGLAEAFFGQGTRLTVV.

The chain links TRBV10-3 to TRBJ1-1; D is perhaps TRBD1 (5 bases). The length of the CDR3 is 12 residues. The V end was cut by 6 bases, the J end by 7 bases, with 12 bases between. Germline lookup yields CDR1 ENHRY and CDR2 SYGVKD. CDR3 sequence reads: CAIRGDPHEAFF. The CDR3 nucleotides are TGTGCCATCAGGGGGGACCCTCATGAAGCTTTCTTT.

The chain links TRBV7-9 to TRBJ2-7, with 10 positions matching TRBD2. The CDR3 is 15 amino acids. The germline V gene has CDR1 SEHNR and CDR2 FQNEAQ (reference sequence). J lost 7 bases, V lost 8 bases, and 14 bases had no gene match. The DNA of the CDR3 is TGTGCCAGCCCCGGGGGTCCAGCGGGAGGGGGTGAGCAGTACTTC. This codes for CASPGGPAGGGEQYF.

This chain uses TRBV5-1 with TRBJ2-3; no firm D call. Trimming stripped 0 bases from V and 1 base from J, with 6 bases between. Germline V CDR1 and CDR2: SGHRS, YFSETQ. The CDR3 spans 14 residues. The CDR3 nucleotides are TGCGCCAGCAGCTTGGCGGTTCGCACAGATACGCAGTATTTT. This encodes CASSLAVRTDTQYF.

This clone has more than one count but fewer than ten. J is TRBJ1-1 and V is TRBV5-1, with D maybe TRBD1 (5 bases). Germline-derived CDR1 and CDR2 are SGHRS and YFSETQ. This CDR3 region has 14 residues. Trimming removed 3 bases from V and 1 base from J, with 10 bases in between. DNA of the CDR3: TGCGCCAGCAGCTGGGGACGGAGGAACACTGAAGCTTTCTTT. Its translation is CASSWGRRNTEAFF.

The chain employs TRBV30 and TRBJ2-5; D gene ambiguous. The length of the CDR3 is 13 residues. Between the trimmed V and J ends, which lost 0 bases and 1 base, there was a span of 6 bases. Germline values: CDR1 GTSNPN, CDR2 SVGIG (reference sequence). CDR3 in amino acids: CAWSVRLQETQYF. CDR3 nucleotide sequence: TGTGCCTGGAGTGTAAGGCTCCAAGAGACCCAGTACTTC.

The V gene is TRBV30, the J gene TRBJ1-5; D call uncertain. CDR1 GTSNPN and CDR2 SVGIG come from the germline V gene (reference sequence). The CDR3 runs 12 residues. Trimming pared 5 bases from V and 7 bases from J, leaving 12 bases between. DNA of the CDR3: TGTGCCTGGCAGGCGGCAGGACAGCCCCAGCATTTT. Amino acid sequence: CAWQAAGQPQHF.

The gene calls are TRBV29-1 and TRBJ2-1, with 7 bases fitting TRBD2. V shed 3 bases and J 3 bases; nucleotides not matched to a gene: 5. CDR3 size: 14 residues. Germline-derived CDR1 and CDR2 are SQVTM and ANQGSEA. Written as DNA, the CDR3 is TGCAGCGTTGATCCTAGCGGAAGCTACAATGAGCAGTTCTTC. This sequence encodes CSVDPSGSYNEQFF.

The V call is TRBV28, the J call TRBJ2-1; the match to TRBD2 covers 9 bases. The CDR3 length is 16 residues. Losses at the gene ends were 6 bases for V and 5 bases for J; bases not matched to a gene: 11. From germline, CDR1 is MDHEN and CDR2 SYDVKM. CDR3 protein: CASSPQGLATNNEQFF. The CDR3 DNA is TGTGCCAGCAGCCCCCAAGGACTAGCGACTAACAATGAGCAGTTCTTC.

The chain combines TRBV19 with TRBJ2-3, with D perhaps matching TRBD2 (6 bases). Trimming left V 6 bases short and J 0 bases short, with 10 bases between. The CDR3 covers 14 residues. Germline lookup yields CDR1 LNHDA and CDR2 SQIVND (reference sequence). The CDR3 sequence is CASRSGRSTDTQYF. CDR3 DNA: TGTGCCAGTAGAAGCGGGCGGAGCACAGATACGCAGTATTTT.

The chain combines TRBV15 with TRBJ1-4, with 8 bases aligning to TRBD1. V lost 0 bases, J lost 4 bases, and 1 base stayed unmatched. CDR1 is LNHNV, CDR2 YYDKDF, per germline (reference sequence). The CDR3 spans 15 residues. The CDR3 bases are TGTGCCACCAGCAGAGAGGGACAGGTTAATGAAAAACTGTTTTTT. The encoded protein is CATSREGQVNEKLFF.

The chain employs TRBV4-2 and TRBJ2-7; no clear D. There are 16 residues in the CDR3. Germline V gives CDR1 LGHNA, CDR2 YNFKEQ. Trimming removed 0 bases at V and 1 base at J, with 13 bases between. CDR3 amino acids: CASSQDYPPLSYEQYF. The DNA for the CDR3 is TGTGCCAGCAGCCAAGATTATCCCCCACTATCCTACGAGCAGTACTTC.

This chain links TRBV29-1 with TRBJ1-2; no definite D call. V shed 3 bases and J shed 7 bases, with 12 bases lying between them. CDR1 is SQVTM, CDR2 ANQGSEA, per germline. This CDR3 is built from 12 residues. The CDR3 DNA is TGCAGCGTTGACTTGGCAGTTCGTGGCTACACCTTC. This translates into CSVDLAVRGYTF.

The V gene is TRBV28, the J gene TRBJ2-6; perhaps TRBD1 as D (7 bases). Germline assignment: CDR1 MDHEN and CDR2 SYDVKM. V lost 5 bases, J lost 1 base, and 12 bases lay in between. The CDR3 has 16 residues. The CDR3 nucleotides are TGTGCCAGCAGTCCCCCAGGGGGGTCTGGGGCCAACGTCCTGACTTTC. Its protein is CASSPPGGSGANVLTF.

This chain uses TRBV5-4 with TRBJ1-4; D is unclear. The germline gives CDR1 SGHNT, CDR2 YYREEE (reference sequence). V dropped 2 bases and J dropped 3 bases, with 20 bases sitting between them. The CDR3 is 18 residues long. As DNA, the CDR3 is TGTGCCAGCAGCTTTATGGGAAAACGATTCCAAGCTAATGAAAAACTGTTTTTT. This encodes CASSFMGKRFQANEKLFF.

The chain carries TRBV18 and TRBJ1-2; D is possibly TRBD1 (6 bases). The V and J ends lost 1 base and 0 bases respectively, with 9 bases between them. This CDR3 has 15 amino acids. Germline values: CDR1 KGHSH, CDR2 LQKENI. CDR3 in amino acids: CASSPLNRANYGYTF. In nucleotides, the CDR3 is TGTGCCAGCTCACCACTCAACAGGGCTAACTATGGCTACACCTTC.

The chain combines TRBV30 with TRBJ1-3, with D maybe TRBD1 (5 bases). Germline V gene lookup returns CDR1 GTSNPN and CDR2 SVGIG (reference sequence). V was pared by 0 bases and J by 2 bases, with 14 bases between. The CDR3 consists of 16 residues. The CDR3 reads CAWSVRLRGTGNTIYF. In DNA, the CDR3 is TGTGCCTGGAGTGTACGCTTAAGGGGAACTGGAAACACCATATATTTT.

The chain is built from TRBV27 and TRBJ2-7; 7 positions match TRBD1. Trimming took 6 bases from V and 2 from J; bases not matched to a gene: 10. Germline loops: CDR1 MNHEY, CDR2 SMNVEV (reference sequence). The CDR3 contains 15 residues. CDR3 coding DNA: TGTGCCAGCAGAGGGGGCGGACAGGTGACCTACGAGCAGTACTTC. This translates into CASRGGGQVTYEQYF.

This sequence joins TRBV11-3 and TRBJ2-3; either TRBD1 or TRBD2 may fit D (6 bases each). Trimming shortened V by 3 bases and J by 5 bases, and 12 bases separated the two germline ends. The CDR3 extends over 14 amino acids. Germline values: CDR1 SGHNT, CDR2 YENEEA. CDR3 sequence: CASSFRGREDTQYF. In DNA, the CDR3 is TGTGCCAGCAGCTTTCGGGGGCGTGAAGATACGCAGTATTTT.

This clone showed up just a few times. The gene calls are TRBV30 and TRBJ1-1, with a tentative D call TRBD1 (5 bases). The CDR3 consists of 12 residues. V gave up 4 bases and J gave up 6 bases, with 12 bases separating them. Per the germline V gene, CDR1 is GTSNPN and CDR2 is SVGIG (reference sequence). The CDR3 region is CAWNRGFAEAFF. In DNA, the CDR3 is TGTGCCTGGAATAGGGGCTTCGCTGAAGCTTTCTTT.

The rearrangement uses TRBV27 and TRBJ2-5; 7 nucleotides line up with TRBD2. The CDR3 spans 14 residues. Germline V lookup: CDR1 MNHEY, CDR2 SMNVEV (reference sequence). The trim removed 3 bases at V and 11 bases at J, leaving 12 bases unmatched. CDR3 in DNA: TGTGCCAGCAGTTTCCCCGGACGGGGAGGGTCGCAGTACTTC. It codes for CASSFPGRGGSQYF.

The rearrangement uses TRBV5-1 and TRBJ2-5, with TRBD2 matching 11 bases. The J segment lost 2 bases and the V segment lost 4 bases, leaving 10 bases of the junction unmatched. CDR3 length: 17 amino acids. Germline assignment: CDR1 SGHRS and CDR2 YFSETQ. CDR3 sequence: CASSPGLAENKQETQYF. The CDR3 DNA sequence: TGCGCCAGCAGCCCGGGACTAGCGGAGAACAAACAAGAGACCCAGTACTTC. Drawing the rest from reference TRBV5-1 and TRBJ2-5, the complete variable domain is KAGVTQTPRYLIKTRGQQVTLSCSPISGHRSVSWYQQTPGQGLQFLFEYFSETQRNKGNFPGRFSGRQFSNSRSEMNVSTLELGDSALYLCASSPGLAENKQETQYFGPGTRLLVL.

CDR3 bases: TGTGCCAGCAGCTCCTCGGACGGACGTGGAGGCTACACCTTC. Its translation: CASSSSDGRGGYTF. The chain has TRBV7-6 and TRBJ1-2; unclear D gene. There are 14 residues in the CDR3. The germline CDR1 and CDR2 sequences are SGHVS and FNYEAQ. V was shortened by 4 bases and J by 8 bases, with 17 bases between the two germline ends.

The V gene is TRBV6-5, the J gene TRBJ2-6; 8 nucleotides line up with TRBD1. V lost 7 bases to trimming and J lost 2 bases; unmatched junction nucleotides: 4. The CDR3 consists of 15 residues. Germline-derived CDR1 and CDR2 are MNHEY and SVGAGI. CDR3 protein: CASTPGGAGANVLTF. CDR3 in DNA: TGTGCCAGCACCCCAGGGGGCGCTGGGGCCAACGTCCTGACTTTC.

The rearrangement uses TRBV6-5 and TRBJ2-7, with TRBD2 matching 10 bases. The ends lost 9 bases at V and 2 bases at J; junction bases unmatched: 4. Germline CDR1 is MNHEY and CDR2 is SVGAGI. The length of the CDR3 is 13 residues. CDR3 sequence: CARDSGRTYEQYF. DNA for the CDR3: TGTGCCAGGGATAGCGGGAGGACCTACGAGCAGTACTTC.